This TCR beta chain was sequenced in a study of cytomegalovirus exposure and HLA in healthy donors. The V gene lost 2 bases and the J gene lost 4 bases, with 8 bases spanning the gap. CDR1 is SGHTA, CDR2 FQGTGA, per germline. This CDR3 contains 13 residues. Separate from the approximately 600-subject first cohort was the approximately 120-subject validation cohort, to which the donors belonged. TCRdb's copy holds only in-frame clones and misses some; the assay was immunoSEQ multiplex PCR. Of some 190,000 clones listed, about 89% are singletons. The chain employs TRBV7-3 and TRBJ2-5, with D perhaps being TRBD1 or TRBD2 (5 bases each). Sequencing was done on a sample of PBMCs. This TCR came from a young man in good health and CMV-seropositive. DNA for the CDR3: TGTGCCAGCAGCTTAGTAGGGACAGAGACCCAGTACTTC. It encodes CASSLVGTETQYF.